A single sample is the source of the 24 T cell receptor beta chains below, sequenced in a study of CDR3 diversity in severe acne. TCRdb reprocessed the PCR reads with MiXCR, giving one entry per CDR3 protein. The sample yields about 90,000 distinct CDR3 sequences, approximately 49% seen once. Sequenced sample: blood. The receptors come from a male donor with severe acne vulgaris.

The genes are TRBV4-1 and TRBJ2-3; D is perhaps TRBD2 (5 bases). V was clipped by 4 bases and J by 5 bases, with 13 bases between them. The germline V gene has CDR1 MGHRA and CDR2 YSYEKL. There are 14 residues in the CDR3. The CDR3 DNA follows: TGCGCCAGCAGCCGAGTGGTAGCGATAGATACGCAGTATTTT. Translated, it gives CASSRVVAIDTQYF.

This clonotype has ten or more counts. Here the CDR3 DNA reads TGTGCCAGCAGCTTCGGATTCGGGAACACTGAAGCTTTCTTT. This translates into CASSFGFGNTEAFF. The chain is built from TRBV7-3 and TRBJ1-1; the D is unclear. This CDR3 is built from 14 residues. V lost 3 bases and J lost 1, with 9 bases in between. Germline V gene data show CDR1 as SGHTA and CDR2 as FQGTGA. Full variable domain (rest looked up from reference TRBV7-3 and TRBJ1-1): GAGVSQTPSNKVTEKGKYVELRCDPISGHTALYWYRQSLGQGPEFLIYFQGTGAADDSGLPNDRFFAVRPEGSVSTLKIQRTERGDSAVYLCASSFGFGNTEAFFGQGTRLTVV.

The CDR3 is CASSQTDYPYQPQHF. The CDR3 DNA reads TGTGCCAGCAGCCAGACAGATTATCCATATCAGCCCCAGCATTTT. The chain employs TRBV2 and TRBJ1-5; D perhaps matches TRBD1 (5 bases). This CDR3 is built from 15 residues. Trimming pared 6 bases from V and 5 bases from J, leaving 17 bases between. CDR1 is SNHLY, CDR2 FYNNEI, per germline.

This clonotype appeared once. CDR3 sequence reads: CASSQGLAGGETQYF. CDR3 DNA: TGTGCCAGCAGCCAGGGACTAGCGGGAGGAGAGACCCAGTACTTC. This chain uses TRBV16 with TRBJ2-5; 15 bases fit TRBD2. Germline V gene data show CDR1 as KGHSY and CDR2 as FQNENV. CDR3 size: 15 residues. Trimming cost V 3 bases and J 4 bases; bases outside gene matches: 0. Together with reference TRBV16 and TRBJ2-5, the CDR3 gives the full variable domain: GEEVAQTPKHLVRGEGQKAKLYCAPIKGHSYVFWYQQVLKNEFKFLISFQNENVFDETGMPKERFSAKCLPNSPCSLEIQATKLEDSAVYFCASSQGLAGGETQYFGPGTRLLVL.

This sequence joins TRBV28 and TRBJ2-7; 8 bases are a match to TRBD2. Germline values: CDR1 MDHEN, CDR2 SYDVKM. The CDR3 runs to 13 residues. Unmatched junction bases numbered 3, after V lost 2 bases and J lost 6 bases. CDR3 nucleotide sequence: TGTGCCAGCAGTTTACCGGGGGGGCCCGAGCAGTACTTC. Its translation: CASSLPGGPEQYF.

This clonotype was counted at least ten times. The gene calls are TRBV6-5 and TRBJ2-3; D is unclear. CDR1 is MNHEY, CDR2 SVGAGI, per germline. The V end lost 0 bases, the J end lost 5 bases, and 6 bases lay between the germline ends. This CDR3 has 13 amino acids. CDR3 nucleotides: TGTGCCAGCAGTTACTCGCGGAGAGATACGCAGTATTTT. Protein product: CASSYSRRDTQYF.

This clonotype was observed a few times. V is TRBV5-6 and J is TRBJ1-6, with 7 bases lining up with TRBD1. The CDR3 length is 19 residues. Germline V CDR1 and CDR2: SGHDT, YYEEEE. The V and J ends lost 4 bases and 0 bases, in that order; junction bases with no gene match: 13. CDR3 region: CASSSSTGLSSSYNSPLHF. DNA of the CDR3: TGTGCCAGCAGCAGCTCGACAGGGCTTTCGAGCTCCTATAATTCACCCCTCCACTTT.

This clonotype was picked up a small number of times. The CDR3 DNA sequence: TGTGCCAGCAGTTCCCAACAGGGGGCATATGAAAAACTGTTTTTT. It yields the protein CASSSQQGAYEKLFF. The chain recombines TRBV11-3 with TRBJ1-4, with 9 bases aligning to TRBD1. CDR1 and CDR2 from the germline V gene are SGHNT and YENEEA. The J segment lost 6 bases and the V segment lost 6 bases, leaving 8 bases of the junction unmatched. This CDR3 comprises 15 residues.

The chain links TRBV12-3 or TRBV12-4 to TRBJ2-7, with TRBD2 identical over 10 bases. The J segment lost 5 bases and the V segment lost 4 bases, leaving 2 bases of the junction unmatched. The CDR3 totals 13 residues. The CDR3 bases are TGTGCCAGCAGTTCCACTAGCGGGAACGAGCAGTACTTC. Translating gives CASSSTSGNEQYF.

This clonotype was seen only a few times. The chain recombines TRBV28 with TRBJ2-7, with TRBD1 matching over 9 bases. This CDR3 is built from 14 residues. CDR1 and CDR2 (germline): MDHEN, SYDVKM. With 6 bases clipped from V and 6 bases from J, the junction kept 9 bases outside the gene matches. CDR3: CASSPTGGAAEQYV. DNA for the CDR3: TGTGCCAGCAGCCCCACAGGGGGCGCGGCCGAGCAGTACGTC.

This clonotype was seen only a few times. The chain uses TRBV14 and TRBJ2-5, with D perhaps matching TRBD1 (6 bases). This CDR3 spans 15 amino acids. Germline-derived CDR1 and CDR2 are SGHDN and FVKESK. V was shortened by 3 bases and J by 4 bases, with 15 bases between the two germline ends. The CDR3: CASSQRHRAPETQYF. The CDR3 nucleotides are TGTGCCAGCAGCCAGCGACACAGGGCTCCAGAGACCCAGTACTTC.

Worth noting for this clonotype: A much more abundant neighbour one base away suggests this may be a read error. The chain couples TRBV20-1 to TRBJ2-2; 7 positions match TRBD1. The germline gives CDR1 DFQATT, CDR2 SNEGSKA (reference sequence). The CDR3 consists of 16 residues. The CDR3 bases are TGCAGTGCTAGATTGACAGGGAGAAGGCGAACCGGGGAGCCGTTTTTT. It specifies CSARLTGRRRTGEPFF.

The chain links TRBV11-2 to TRBJ2-3; 12 nucleotides agree with TRBD2. This CDR3 has 19 residues. CDR1 is SGHAT, CDR2 FQNNGV, per germline. Losses at the gene ends were 1 base for V and 0 bases for J; bases not matched to a gene: 8. CDR3 residues: CASSLGFGTSGSSTDTQYF. CDR3 DNA: TGTGCCAGCAGCTTAGGCTTTGGGACTAGCGGGTCTAGCACAGATACGCAGTATTTT.

The chain uses TRBV7-6 and TRBJ2-2; 11 bases are a match to TRBD1. The CDR3 covers 14 residues. V was pared by 5 bases and J by 5 bases, with 1 base of the junction left unmatched. Germline CDR1 reads SGHVS; CDR2 reads FNYEAQ. Here the CDR3 DNA reads TGTGCCAGCAGCCGGGACAGGGGGACCGGGGAGCTGTTTTTT. Amino acids: CASSRDRGTGELFF. Full variable domain (missing parts from reference TRBV7-6 and TRBJ2-2): GAGVSQSPRYKVTKRGQDVALRCDPISGHVSLYWYRQALGQGPEFLTYFNYEAQQDKSGLPNDRFSAERPEGSISTLTIQRTEQRDSAMYRCASSRDRGTGELFFGEGSRLTVL.

This clonotype is termed medium-sized. The chain is built from TRBV7-8 and TRBJ2-7; 7 bases align to TRBD1. V dropped 5 bases and J dropped 3; count of bases not matched to a gene: 4. Germline CDR1 is SGHVS and CDR2 is FQNEAQ. The CDR3 has 13 residues. The CDR3 nucleotides read TGTGCCAGCAGCCCCGGGACAGTCTACGAGCAGTACTTC. This translates into CASSPGTVYEQYF.

This clonotype has a count of ten or more. V gene TRBV20-1 combines with J gene TRBJ1-2, with D perhaps matching TRBD1 (6 bases). The V and J ends lost 0 bases and 6 bases respectively, with 11 bases between them. The CDR3 spans 13 residues. CDR1 and CDR2 (germline): DFQATT, SNEGSKA (reference sequence). CDR3 DNA sequence: TGCAGTGCTAGAGATACAGGGAGGAATGGCTACACCTTC. This encodes CSARDTGRNGYTF.

This clonotype came up a few times. The chain couples TRBV10-2 to TRBJ2-7; D gene ambiguous. Germline-derived CDR1 and CDR2 are WSHSY and SAAADI. This CDR3 is 12 amino acids long. V was shortened by 5 bases and J by 5 bases, with 10 bases between the two germline ends. The CDR3, as DNA: TGCGCCAGCAGTTCCTCCGGCGACGAGCAGTACTTC. Residues: CASSSSGDEQYF.

In this sample, this clonotype turned up many times. This chain uses TRBV6-6 with TRBJ2-7, with D perhaps matching TRBD1 or TRBD2 (5 bases each). The V end lost 6 bases, the J end lost 7 bases, and 16 bases lay between the germline ends. This CDR3 is 13 amino acids long. Germline V gives CDR1 MNHNY, CDR2 SVGAGI (reference sequence). CDR3 sequence (DNA): TGTGCCAGCAGCCTAGGGACCTCGGGAGAGCAGTACTTC. Translated: CASSLGTSGEQYF.

This clonotype was seen at least ten times. This chain connects TRBV14 to TRBJ2-5, with TRBD2 identical over 9 bases. Germline CDR1 is SGHDN and CDR2 is FVKESK. V shed 4 bases and J 5 bases; nucleotides not matched to a gene: 5. CDR3 length: 14 residues. CDR3 nucleotides: TGTGCCAGCAGCCGAAGGACTAGCGACGAGACCCAGTACTTC. Protein: CASSRRTSDETQYF. The whole variable domain, remainder taken from reference TRBV14 and TRBJ2-5, is EAGVTQFPSHSVIEKGQTVTLRCDPISGHDNLYWYRRVMGKEIKFLLHFVKESKQDESGMPNNRFLAERTGGTYSTLKVQPAELEDSGVYFCASSRRTSDETQYFGPGTRLLVL.

This clonotype was observed a few times. Since a much larger clone is just one base distant, this may be a read error. The chain recombines TRBV10-2 with TRBJ2-3; possible D gene TRBD2, 5 bases. Germline values: CDR1 WSHSY, CDR2 SAAADI. V was cut by 6 bases and J by 6 bases, with 10 bases left in between. The CDR3 spans 12 residues. CDR3 coding DNA: TGCGCCAGCAGACGGGGTGGGGATACGCAGTATTTT. Translated, it gives CASRRGGDTQYF.

This clonotype has just one count. The J gene is TRBJ2-7, the V gene TRBV14; D gene uncertain. The germline V gene has CDR1 SGHDN and CDR2 FVKESK. The CDR3 has 12 amino acids. Deletions cut 4 bases from V and 2 bases from J, with 6 bases between. The CDR3 here is CASSRETYEQYF. The DNA of the CDR3 is TGTGCCAGCAGCCGGGAAACCTACGAGCAGTACTTC.

V and J are TRBV10-3 and TRBJ2-2, with D hard to call. V lost 4 bases and J lost 3, with 12 bases in between. CDR3 length: 15 residues. From germline, CDR1 is ENHRY and CDR2 SYGVKD. CDR3 sequence (DNA): TGTGCCATCAGTGCGGCAGGACGTGACACCGGGGAGCTGTTTTTT. This sequence encodes CAISAAGRDTGELFF.

At least ten counts were recorded for this clonotype. The chain uses TRBV18 and TRBJ2-1, with D perhaps TRBD2 (5 bases). Trimming left V 0 bases short and J 2 bases short, with 17 bases between. The CDR3 is 18 residues long. CDR1 is KGHSH, CDR2 LQKENI, per germline. DNA for the CDR3: TGTGCCAGCTCACCACCGAGTGCAACGGGGTGGACCTACAATGAGCAGTTCTTC. It specifies CASSPPSATGWTYNEQFF.

V gene TRBV20-1 combines with J gene TRBJ2-7, with D perhaps TRBD2 (7 bases). In germline, CDR1 is DFQATT, CDR2 SNEGSKA (reference sequence). The V end was cut by 5 bases, the J end by 2 bases, with 19 bases between. This CDR3 spans 15 amino acids. The CDR3 reads CSAVDSPGGPYEQYF. The CDR3 nucleotides read TGCAGTGCTGTGGACAGCCCCGGGGGGCCCTACGAGCAGTACTTC.